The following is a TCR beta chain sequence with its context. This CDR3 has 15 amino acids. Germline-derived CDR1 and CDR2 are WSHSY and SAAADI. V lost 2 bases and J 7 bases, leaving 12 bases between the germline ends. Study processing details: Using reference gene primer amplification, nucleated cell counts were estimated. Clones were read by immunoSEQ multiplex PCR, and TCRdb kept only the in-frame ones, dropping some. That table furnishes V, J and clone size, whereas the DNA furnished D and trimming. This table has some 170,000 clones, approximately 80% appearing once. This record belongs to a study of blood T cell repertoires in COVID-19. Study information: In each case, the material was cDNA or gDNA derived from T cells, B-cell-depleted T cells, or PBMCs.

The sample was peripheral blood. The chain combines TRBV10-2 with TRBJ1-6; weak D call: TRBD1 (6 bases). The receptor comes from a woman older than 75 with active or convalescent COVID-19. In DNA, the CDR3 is TGCGCCAGCAGTGAGATGGCAGGGGCAAATTCACCCCTCCACTTT. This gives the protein CASSEMAGANSPLHF.